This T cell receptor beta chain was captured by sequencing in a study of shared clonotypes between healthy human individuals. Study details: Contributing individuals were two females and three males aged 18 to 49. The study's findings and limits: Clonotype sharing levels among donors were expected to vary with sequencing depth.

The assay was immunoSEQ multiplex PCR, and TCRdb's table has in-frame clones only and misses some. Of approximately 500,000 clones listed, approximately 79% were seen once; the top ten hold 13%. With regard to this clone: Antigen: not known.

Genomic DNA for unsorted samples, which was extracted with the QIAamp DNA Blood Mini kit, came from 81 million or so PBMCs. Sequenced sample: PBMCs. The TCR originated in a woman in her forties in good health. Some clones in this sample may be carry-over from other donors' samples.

The CDR3 loop reads CASTGQVSDTQYF. In DNA form, the CDR3 reads TGCGCCAGCACTGGACAGGTTTCAGATACGCAGTATTTT. The V call is TRBV10-2, the J call TRBJ2-3; 7 bases fit TRBD1. Germline lookup yields CDR1 WSHSY and CDR2 SAAADI. The CDR3 is 13 amino acids. V was clipped by 7 bases and J by 4 bases; unmatched bases: 5.